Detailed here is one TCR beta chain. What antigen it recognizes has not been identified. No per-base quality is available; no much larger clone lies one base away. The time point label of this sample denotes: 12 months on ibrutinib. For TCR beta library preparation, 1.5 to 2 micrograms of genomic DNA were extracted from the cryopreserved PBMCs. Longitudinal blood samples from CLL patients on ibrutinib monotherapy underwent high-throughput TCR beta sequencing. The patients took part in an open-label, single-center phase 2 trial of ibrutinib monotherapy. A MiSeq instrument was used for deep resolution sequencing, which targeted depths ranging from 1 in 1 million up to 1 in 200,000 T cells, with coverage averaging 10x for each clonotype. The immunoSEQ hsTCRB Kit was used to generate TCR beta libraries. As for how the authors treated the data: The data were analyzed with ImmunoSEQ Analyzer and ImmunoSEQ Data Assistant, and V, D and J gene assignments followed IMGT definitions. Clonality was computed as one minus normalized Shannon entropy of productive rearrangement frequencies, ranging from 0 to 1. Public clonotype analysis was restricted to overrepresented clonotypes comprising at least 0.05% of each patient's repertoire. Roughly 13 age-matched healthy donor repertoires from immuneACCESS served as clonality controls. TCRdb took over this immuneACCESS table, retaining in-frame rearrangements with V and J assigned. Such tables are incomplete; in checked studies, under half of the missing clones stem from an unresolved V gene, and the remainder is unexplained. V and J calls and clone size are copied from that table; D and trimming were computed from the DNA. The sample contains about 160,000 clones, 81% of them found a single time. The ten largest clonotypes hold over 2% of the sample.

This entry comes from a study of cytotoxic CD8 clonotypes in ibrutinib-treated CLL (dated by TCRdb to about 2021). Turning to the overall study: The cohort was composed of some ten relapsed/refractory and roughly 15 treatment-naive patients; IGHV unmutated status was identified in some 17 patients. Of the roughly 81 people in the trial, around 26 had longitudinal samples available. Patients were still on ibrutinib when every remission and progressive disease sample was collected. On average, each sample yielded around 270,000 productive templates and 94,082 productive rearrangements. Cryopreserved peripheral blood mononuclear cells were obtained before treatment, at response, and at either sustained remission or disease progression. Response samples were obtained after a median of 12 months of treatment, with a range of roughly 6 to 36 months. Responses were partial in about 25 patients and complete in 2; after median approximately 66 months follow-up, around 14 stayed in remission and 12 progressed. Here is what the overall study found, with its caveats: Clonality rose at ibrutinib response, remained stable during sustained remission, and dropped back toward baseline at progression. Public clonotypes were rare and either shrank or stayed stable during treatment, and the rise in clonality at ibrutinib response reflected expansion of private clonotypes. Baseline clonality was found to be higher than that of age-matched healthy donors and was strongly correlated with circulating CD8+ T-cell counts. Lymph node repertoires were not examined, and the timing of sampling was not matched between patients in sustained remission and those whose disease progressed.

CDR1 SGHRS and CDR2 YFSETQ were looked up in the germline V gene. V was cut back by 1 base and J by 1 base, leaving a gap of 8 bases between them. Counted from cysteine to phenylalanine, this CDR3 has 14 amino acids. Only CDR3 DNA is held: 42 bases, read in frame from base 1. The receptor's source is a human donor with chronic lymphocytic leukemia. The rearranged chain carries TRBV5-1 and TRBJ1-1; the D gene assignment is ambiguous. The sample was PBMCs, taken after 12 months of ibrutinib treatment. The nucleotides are TGCGCCAGCAGCTTGTCCAGTGCGAACACTGAAGCTTTCTTT. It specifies CASSLSSANTEAFF.